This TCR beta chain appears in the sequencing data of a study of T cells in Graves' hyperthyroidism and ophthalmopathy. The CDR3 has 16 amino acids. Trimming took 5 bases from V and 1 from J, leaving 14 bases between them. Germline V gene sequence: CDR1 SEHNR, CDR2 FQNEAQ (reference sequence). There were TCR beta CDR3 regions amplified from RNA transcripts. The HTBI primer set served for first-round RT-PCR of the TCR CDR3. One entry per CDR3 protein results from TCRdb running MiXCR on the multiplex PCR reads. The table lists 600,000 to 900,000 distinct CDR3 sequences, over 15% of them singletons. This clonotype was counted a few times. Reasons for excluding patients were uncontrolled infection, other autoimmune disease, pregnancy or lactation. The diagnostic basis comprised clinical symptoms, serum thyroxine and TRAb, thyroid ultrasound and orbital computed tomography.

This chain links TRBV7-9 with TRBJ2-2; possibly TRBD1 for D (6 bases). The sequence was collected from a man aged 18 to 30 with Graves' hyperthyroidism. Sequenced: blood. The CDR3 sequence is CASSQIPGQNTGELFF. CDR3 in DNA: TGTGCCAGCAGCCAAATCCCGGGACAGAACACCGGGGAGCTGTTTTTT.